The clone carrying this T cell receptor beta chain was found many times. Its cognate antigen is unknown. The V end was cut by 1 base, the J end by 0 bases, with 7 bases between. CDR3 length equals 14 residues. Germline V gives CDR1 SQVTM, CDR2 ANQGSEA. TCRdb passed the RT-PCR reads through MiXCR, listing each CDR3 protein once. The data hold around 490,000 distinct CDR3 sequences, with 7.6% observed a single time. The data derive from a study of response to subunit inactivated influenza vaccine. Study-wide findings and caveats: With each seasonal influenza vaccination, the authors suggested, few new T cells are recruited.

This sequence joins TRBV29-1 and TRBJ2-1, with D hard to call. The source of this sequence is a man aged 50 to 69 who received an inactivated influenza vaccine. This sample comprised PBMCs from blood, obtained roughly 24 months after vaccination. CDR3 DNA: TGCAGCGTTGAAGGTTCCAGCTCCTACAATGAGCAGTTCTTC. It encodes CSVEGSSSYNEQFF.